These T cell receptor beta chains were read from a single sample in a study of graft-versus-host responses after intestinal transplantation. Sequencing used immunoSEQ multiplex PCR; TCRdb keeps in-frame clones, though not all of them. The sample lists 25,000 to 35,000 clones; 85% to 95% were seen once. The sample was PBMCs, taken about ten weeks after intestinal transplant. The receptors here all came from a human patient who received an intestinal transplant, so some T cells may come from the graft donor. Both conserved end residues are part of each CDR3. The order of the fields is clone size, J gene, D gene, V gene, CDR3 protein, CDR3 DNA. A D gene is named only where the DNA matches it firmly. Clone size, where shown, is once, few, many, or a class for clones that have expanded.

- | TRBJ2-2 | - | TRBV10-3 | CAISESIFQLTGELFF | TGTGCCATCAGTGAGTCGATCTTCCAGCTCACCGGGGAGCTGTTTTTT
- | TRBJ2-7 | TRBD2 | TRBV11-3 | CASSFGLAGAGEQYF | TGTGCCAGCAGCTTTGGTCTAGCGGGAGCGGGGGAGCAGTACTTC
- | TRBJ2-1 | - | TRBV5-1 | CASRSWGSDNEQFF | TGCGCCAGCAGAAGTTGGGGAAGCGACAATGAGCAGTTCTTC
- | TRBJ2-1 | - | TRBV30 | CAWSVRGRGLNNEQFF | TGTGCCTGGAGTGTCAGGGGTAGGGGATTAAATAATGAGCAGTTCTTC
- | TRBJ2-7 | - | TRBV6-5 | CASSSHYEQYF | TGTGCCAGCAGCTCCCACTACGAGCAGTACTTC
- | TRBJ1-1 | - | TRBV4-3 | CASSQDSAGANTEAFF | TGCGCCAGCAGCCAAGATTCAGCAGGAGCGAACACTGAAGCTTTCTTT
once | TRBJ2-1 | TRBD2 | TRBV5-1 | CASSLGGSGSLHYNEQFF | TGCGCCAGCAGCTTGGGGGGTAGCGGGAGTCTCCACTACAATGAGCAGTTCTTC
- | TRBJ1-2 | - | TRBV9 | CASSVVGGFRGYTF | TGTGCCAGCAGCGTAGTGGGGGGGTTCCGTGGCTACACCTTC
- | TRBJ2-3 | - | TRBV9 | CASSVVIGGATDTQYF | TGTGCCAGCAGCGTAGTAATTGGGGGAGCCACAGATACGCAGTATTTT
- | TRBJ2-1 | - | TRBV15 | CATSRDPIGDEQFF | TGTGCCACCAGCAGAGATCCGATAGGGGATGAGCAGTTCTTC
- | TRBJ1-2 | - | TRBV6-5 | CASSYQGIQGYTF | TGTGCCAGCAGTTACCAGGGGATCCAGGGCTACACCTTC
- | TRBJ2-1 | TRBD2 | TRBV5-1 | CASSQSGLHYNEQFF | TGCGCCAGCAGCCAGTCGGGACTACATTACAATGAGCAGTTCTTC
- | TRBJ2-1 | - | TRBV27 | CASSFGSGANEQFF | TGTGCCAGCAGTTTTGGATCAGGCGCAAATGAGCAGTTCTTC
- | TRBJ2-7 | TRBD2 | TRBV4-3 | CASSPGLPSYEQYF | TGCGCCAGCAGCCCGGGACTACCCTCCTACGAGCAGTACTTC
- | TRBJ2-7 | - | TRBV6-1 | CASSEDGSWYEQYF | TGTGCCAGCAGTGAAGATGGGTCCTGGTACGAGCAGTACTTC
- | TRBJ1-5 | TRBD1 | TRBV6-1 | CASSGASGQGEEVSNQPQHF | TGTGCCAGCAGTGGGGCCTCGGGACAGGGAGAAGAGGTAAGCAATCAGCCCCAGCATTTT
- | TRBJ2-7 | - | TRBV5-8 | CASSMIFLEVAYEQYF | TGTGCCAGCAGCATGATTTTCTTGGAGGTTGCCTACGAGCAGTACTTC
- | TRBJ2-1 | - | TRBV11-2 | CASSLAGASSYNEQFF | TGTGCCAGCAGCTTAGCAGGGGCGAGCTCCTACAATGAGCAGTTCTTC